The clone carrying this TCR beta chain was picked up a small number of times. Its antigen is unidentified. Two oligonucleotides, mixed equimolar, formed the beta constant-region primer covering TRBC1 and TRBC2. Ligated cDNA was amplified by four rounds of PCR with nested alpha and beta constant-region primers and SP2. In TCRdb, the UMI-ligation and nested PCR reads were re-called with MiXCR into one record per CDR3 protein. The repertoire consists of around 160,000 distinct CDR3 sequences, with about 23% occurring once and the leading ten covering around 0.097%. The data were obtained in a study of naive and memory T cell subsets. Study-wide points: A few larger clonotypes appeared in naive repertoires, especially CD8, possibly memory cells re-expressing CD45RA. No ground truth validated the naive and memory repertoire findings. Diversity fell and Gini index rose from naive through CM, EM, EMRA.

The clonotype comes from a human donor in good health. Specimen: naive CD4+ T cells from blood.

The CDR3 sequence is CASSLVNRGPLPGELFF. For the CDR3, the DNA is TGTGCCAGCAGCTTAGTGAACAGGGGGCCCCTCCCCGGGGAGCTGTTTTTT. The chain carries TRBV7-6 and TRBJ2-2; 9 bases line up with TRBD1. The CDR3 totals 17 residues. Looked up from germline, CDR1 is SGHVS and CDR2 is FNYEAQ. Trimming removed 1 base from V and 6 bases from J; junction bases left unmatched: 9.